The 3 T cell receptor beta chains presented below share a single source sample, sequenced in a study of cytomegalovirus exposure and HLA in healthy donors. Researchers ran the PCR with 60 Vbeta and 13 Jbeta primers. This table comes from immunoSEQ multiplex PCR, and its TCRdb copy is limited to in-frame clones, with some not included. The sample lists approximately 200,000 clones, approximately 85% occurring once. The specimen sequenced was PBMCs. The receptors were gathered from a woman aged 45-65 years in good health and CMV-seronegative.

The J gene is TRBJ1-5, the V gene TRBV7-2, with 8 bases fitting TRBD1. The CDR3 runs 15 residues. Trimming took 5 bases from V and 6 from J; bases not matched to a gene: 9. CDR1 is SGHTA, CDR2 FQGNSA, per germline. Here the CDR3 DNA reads TGTGCCAGCAGCACAGCAGGGGACAGGTTTCAGCCCCAGCATTTT. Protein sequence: CASSTAGDRFQPQHF.

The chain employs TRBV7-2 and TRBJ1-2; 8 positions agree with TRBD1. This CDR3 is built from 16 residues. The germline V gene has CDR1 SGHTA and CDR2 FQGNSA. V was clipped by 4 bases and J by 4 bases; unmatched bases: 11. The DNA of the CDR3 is TGTGCCAGCAGCTCGGCCCGGACAGGGCTAGCCTATGGCTACACCTTC. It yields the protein CASSSARTGLAYGYTF. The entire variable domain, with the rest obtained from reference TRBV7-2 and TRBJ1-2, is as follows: GAGVSQSPSNKVTEKGKDVELRCDPISGHTALYWYRQSLGQGLEFLIYFQGNSAPDKSGLPSDRFSAERTGGSVSTLTIQRTQQEDSAVYLCASSSARTGLAYGYTFGSGTRLTVV.

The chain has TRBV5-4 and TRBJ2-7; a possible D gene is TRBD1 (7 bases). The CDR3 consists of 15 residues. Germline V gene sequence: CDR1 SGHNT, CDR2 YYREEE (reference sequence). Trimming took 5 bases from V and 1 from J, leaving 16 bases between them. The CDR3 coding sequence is TGTGCCAGCAGTTACAGGGGAGGCGGTTCCTACGAGCAGTACTTC. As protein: CASSYRGGGSYEQYF.